The clone carrying this T cell receptor beta chain was seen a single time. This entry belongs to a study of CD8 T cells in Susac syndrome. RNA amounts of about 0.5 to 1 ug underwent reverse transcription with random hexamers. An immunoSEQ multiplex PCR generated amplified TCR beta CDR3 products spanning 54 Vbeta and 13 Jbeta. TCRdb recomputed calls from the immunoSEQ multiplex PCR reads with MiXCR, one row per CDR3 protein. This table holds 180,000 or so distinct CDR3 sequences, roughly 96% found once. CD8+ and CD4+ T cells taken from blood had their TCR beta sequenced. What was sequenced was CD4+ T cells from PBMCs. This sequence was found in a human donor with multiple sclerosis.

This CDR3 reads CASSVAGTGYGYTF. In nucleotides, the CDR3 is TGTGCCAGCAGCGTAGCCGGGACAGGATATGGCTACACCTTC. V gene TRBV9 combines with J gene TRBJ1-2, with 8 bases matching TRBD1. The ends lost 0 bases at V and 5 bases at J; junction bases unmatched: 3. The V gene's germline CDR1 is SGDLS and CDR2 YYNGEE. The CDR3 extends over 14 amino acids.